The rows below give T cell receptor beta chains drawn from one sample of a study of naive and memory T cell subsets. TCRdb re-called the UMI-ligation and nested PCR reads with MiXCR, one entry per CDR3 protein. The table records over 30,000 distinct CDR3 sequences, about 18% of them present only once. Sequenced: effector memory CD4+ T cells from blood. The receptor set was obtained from a human donor in good health. CDR3s include the opening cysteine and the closing phenylalanine or tryptophan. Each record gives: clone size, J gene, D gene, V gene, CDR3 protein, CDR3 DNA. The D gene is left open where the match is weak. Size values are once, few and many counts, or a class for expanded clones, and some rows have none.

clone_size: .; j_call: TRBJ2-5; d_call: .; v_call: TRBV20-1; cdr3_aa: CSARRQGRYQETQYF; cdr3_nt: TGCAGTGCTAGACGGCAGGGGCGGTACCAAGAGACCCAGTACTTC
clone_size: .; j_call: TRBJ2-1; d_call: .; v_call: TRBV4-3; cdr3_aa: CASSHHNEQFF; cdr3_nt: TGCGCCAGCAGCCACCACAATGAGCAGTTCTTC
clone_size: few; j_call: TRBJ2-5; d_call: .; v_call: TRBV28; cdr3_aa: CASRSGGPQETQYF; cdr3_nt: TGTGCCAGCAGGAGCGGCGGCCCCCAAGAGACCCAGTACTTC
clone_size: few; j_call: TRBJ1-1; d_call: .; v_call: TRBV6-5; cdr3_aa: CASREGPMNTEAFF; cdr3_nt: TGTGCCAGCAGGGAAGGGCCCATGAACACTGAAGCTTTCTTT
clone_size: many; j_call: TRBJ2-7; d_call: .; v_call: TRBV6-5; cdr3_aa: CASKTPGAGSYEQYF; cdr3_nt: TGTGCCAGCAAGACCCCGGGGGCGGGCTCCTACGAGCAGTACTTC
clone_size: few; j_call: TRBJ2-2; d_call: .; v_call: TRBV5-1; cdr3_aa: CASSLVRSGELFF; cdr3_nt: TGCGCCAGCAGCTTGGTGAGGTCCGGGGAGCTGTTTTTT
clone_size: many; j_call: TRBJ1-1; d_call: TRBD1; v_call: TRBV30; cdr3_aa: CALGTAGAFF; cdr3_nt: TGTGCCTTGGGGACAGCAGGCGCTTTCTTT
clone_size: .; j_call: TRBJ1-1; d_call: TRBD1; v_call: TRBV7-2; cdr3_aa: CASSISGGLTEAFF; cdr3_nt: TGTGCCAGCAGCATTTCAGGGGGTCTCACTGAAGCTTTCTTT
clone_size: once; j_call: TRBJ2-3; d_call: TRBD2; v_call: TRBV29-1; cdr3_aa: CSVAATSATTDTQYF; cdr3_nt: TGCAGCGTTGCGGCAACTAGCGCGACCACAGATACGCAGTATTTT
clone_size: medium-sized; j_call: TRBJ2-1; d_call: TRBD2; v_call: TRBV20-1; cdr3_aa: CSASYASGRANEQFF; cdr3_nt: TGCAGTGCTAGTTACGCTAGCGGGAGGGCTAATGAGCAGTTCTTC
clone_size: many; j_call: TRBJ2-7; d_call: .; v_call: TRBV6-5; cdr3_aa: CASRKTPGGASYEQYF; cdr3_nt: TGTGCCAGCAGAAAGACTCCCGGGGGCGCATCCTACGAGCAGTACTTC
clone_size: medium-sized; j_call: TRBJ2-7; d_call: TRBD1; v_call: TRBV29-1; cdr3_aa: CSVEVRRQGAYEQYF; cdr3_nt: TGCAGCGTTGAAGTCAGGAGACAGGGTGCCTACGAGCAGTACTTC
clone_size: few; j_call: TRBJ2-3; d_call: TRBD2; v_call: TRBV5-1; cdr3_aa: CASSGGGYTDTQYF; cdr3_nt: TGCGCCAGCAGCGGGGGGGGATACACAGATACGCAGTATTTT
clone_size: .; j_call: TRBJ2-5; d_call: TRBD1; v_call: TRBV30; cdr3_aa: CAWSLGTGGFETQYF; cdr3_nt: TGTGCCTGGAGTTTAGGGACAGGGGGCTTTGAGACCCAGTACTTC
clone_size: medium-sized; j_call: TRBJ2-4; d_call: .; v_call: TRBV15; cdr3_aa: CATSLDKLAKNIQYF; cdr3_nt: TGTGCCACCAGCTTGGACAAGCTAGCCAAAAACATTCAGTACTTC
clone_size: few; j_call: TRBJ1-4; d_call: .; v_call: TRBV30; cdr3_aa: CAWSRTRNEKLFF; cdr3_nt: TGTGCCTGGAGTAGAACAAGGAATGAAAAACTGTTTTTT
clone_size: large; j_call: TRBJ1-6; d_call: .; v_call: TRBV29-1; cdr3_aa: CSVKSGPNSPLHF; cdr3_nt: TGCAGCGTTAAGTCGGGGCCTAATTCACCCCTCCACTTT
clone_size: .; j_call: TRBJ1-5; d_call: .; v_call: TRBV28; cdr3_aa: CASRPPRGRNQPQHF; cdr3_nt: TGTGCCAGCAGGCCCCCCAGGGGTCGCAATCAGCCCCAGCATTTT
clone_size: medium-sized; j_call: TRBJ1-5; d_call: TRBD1; v_call: TRBV6-1; cdr3_aa: CASSYDRGSDQPQHF; cdr3_nt: TGTGCCAGCAGTTACGACAGGGGCTCTGATCAGCCCCAGCATTTT
clone_size: .; j_call: TRBJ2-1; d_call: TRBD1; v_call: TRBV20-1; cdr3_aa: CSARRTGGGRTEQFF; cdr3_nt: TGCAGTGCCCGTCGGACAGGGGGCGGGCGTACTGAGCAGTTCTTC
clone_size: .; j_call: TRBJ1-1; d_call: .; v_call: TRBV27; cdr3_aa: CASSLRPSTEAFF; cdr3_nt: TGTGCCAGCAGTTTAAGACCTAGCACTGAAGCTTTCTTT
clone_size: few; j_call: TRBJ2-1; d_call: TRBD2; v_call: TRBV15; cdr3_aa: CATSSGEGLATFHYNEQFF; cdr3_nt: TGTGCCACCAGCAGTGGGGAGGGACTAGCGACCTTTCACTACAATGAGCAGTTCTTC
clone_size: many; j_call: TRBJ1-1; d_call: .; v_call: TRBV20-1; cdr3_aa: CSAREWGGNTEAFF; cdr3_nt: TGCAGTGCTAGAGAATGGGGGGGGAACACTGAAGCTTTCTTT
clone_size: .; j_call: TRBJ2-3; d_call: .; v_call: TRBV4-1; cdr3_aa: CASSQGQEVDTQYF; cdr3_nt: TGCGCCAGCAGCCAAGGACAGGAGGTAGATACGCAGTATTTT
clone_size: .; j_call: TRBJ1-5; d_call: .; v_call: TRBV12-3/TRBV12-4; cdr3_aa: CASSLTADSNQPQHF; cdr3_nt: TGTGCCAGCAGTTTGACAGCTGATAGCAATCAGCCCCAGCATTTT
clone_size: few; j_call: TRBJ2-7; d_call: TRBD2; v_call: TRBV5-1; cdr3_aa: CASRTGTTAYEQYF; cdr3_nt: TGCGCCAGCAGGACCGGGACTACAGCTTACGAGCAGTACTTC
clone_size: .; j_call: TRBJ1-2; d_call: .; v_call: TRBV2; cdr3_aa: CASRESEPYGYTF; cdr3_nt: TGTGCCAGCAGGGAATCGGAACCCTATGGCTACACCTTC
clone_size: medium-sized; j_call: TRBJ2-7; d_call: TRBD1; v_call: TRBV28; cdr3_aa: CASSGQAPYEQYF; cdr3_nt: TGTGCCAGCAGCGGACAGGCCCCCTACGAGCAGTACTTC
clone_size: once; j_call: TRBJ2-1; d_call: TRBD2; v_call: TRBV2; cdr3_aa: CASSVTSGRAMGEQFF; cdr3_nt: TGTGCCAGCAGTGTTACTAGCGGGAGGGCCATGGGTGAGCAGTTCTTC
clone_size: many; j_call: TRBJ2-3; d_call: .; v_call: TRBV10-3; cdr3_aa: CAISAGADTQYF; cdr3_nt: TGTGCCATCAGTGCGGGTGCGGATACGCAGTATTTT
clone_size: few; j_call: TRBJ1-1; d_call: .; v_call: TRBV5-4; cdr3_aa: CASSPELGRNTEAFF; cdr3_nt: TGTGCCAGCAGCCCGGAACTGGGAAGGAACACTGAAGCTTTCTTT
clone_size: few; j_call: TRBJ2-7; d_call: .; v_call: TRBV7-2; cdr3_aa: CASSKQPGRGYEQYF; cdr3_nt: TGTGCCAGCAGCAAACAGCCGGGCAGGGGCTACGAGCAGTACTTC
clone_size: .; j_call: TRBJ2-1; d_call: TRBD2; v_call: TRBV24-1; cdr3_aa: CATSDPSGGLYNEQFF; cdr3_nt: TGTGCCACCAGTGATCCTAGCGGGGGCTTATACAATGAGCAGTTCTTC
clone_size: .; j_call: TRBJ2-5; d_call: TRBD1; v_call: TRBV11-2; cdr3_aa: CASIRDRGETQYF; cdr3_nt: TGTGCCAGCATCCGGGACAGGGGGGAGACCCAGTACTTC
clone_size: medium-sized; j_call: TRBJ1-1; d_call: TRBD1; v_call: TRBV29-1; cdr3_aa: CSVWTGTNTEAFF; cdr3_nt: TGCAGCGTTTGGACAGGAACGAACACTGAAGCTTTCTTT
clone_size: few; j_call: TRBJ2-4; d_call: TRBD2; v_call: TRBV20-1; cdr3_aa: CSATNQRELTKNIQYF; cdr3_nt: TGCAGTGCTACCAATCAGCGGGAGTTGACCAAAAACATTCAGTACTTC
clone_size: .; j_call: TRBJ2-5; d_call: .; v_call: TRBV5-1; cdr3_aa: CASSFERQSETQYF; cdr3_nt: TGCGCCAGCAGCTTCGAACGACAGTCGGAGACCCAGTACTTC
clone_size: many; j_call: TRBJ2-1; d_call: .; v_call: TRBV12-3/TRBV12-4; cdr3_aa: CASSLGRGNEQFF; cdr3_nt: TGTGCCAGCAGTTTAGGTCGGGGAAATGAGCAGTTCTTC
clone_size: .; j_call: TRBJ2-7; d_call: TRBD2; v_call: TRBV29-1; cdr3_aa: CSVVSGRYEQYF; cdr3_nt: TGCAGCGTTGTGAGCGGGAGGTACGAGCAGTACTTC
clone_size: few; j_call: TRBJ1-2; d_call: TRBD1; v_call: TRBV28; cdr3_aa: CASRRDRGFTYGYTF; cdr3_nt: TGTGCCAGCAGGAGGGACAGGGGGTTCACCTATGGCTACACCTTC
clone_size: .; j_call: TRBJ2-1; d_call: .; v_call: TRBV2; cdr3_aa: CASSEMRAEQFF; cdr3_nt: TGTGCCAGCAGTGAAATGAGGGCTGAGCAGTTCTTC
clone_size: .; j_call: TRBJ2-3; d_call: TRBD2; v_call: TRBV28; cdr3_aa: CASATSGTRLYF; cdr3_nt: TGTGCCAGCGCTACTAGCGGTACGAGGTTGTATTTT
clone_size: few; j_call: TRBJ2-7; d_call: TRBD1; v_call: TRBV6-2/TRBV6-3; cdr3_aa: CASSQEQGQTYEQYF; cdr3_nt: TGTGCCAGCAGCCAAGAACAGGGACAGACCTACGAGCAGTACTTC
clone_size: few; j_call: TRBJ2-7; d_call: .; v_call: TRBV4-1; cdr3_aa: CASSQAGALSPGEQYF; cdr3_nt: TGCGCCAGCAGCCAAGCGGGCGCCCTGAGCCCCGGCGAGCAGTACTTC
clone_size: .; j_call: TRBJ1-3; d_call: .; v_call: TRBV29-1; cdr3_aa: CSAQSPGNTIYF; cdr3_nt: TGCAGCGCACAATCTCCTGGAAACACCATATATTTT
clone_size: many; j_call: TRBJ1-3; d_call: .; v_call: TRBV12-5; cdr3_aa: CASGPPGGAQGFRVPSGNTIYF; cdr3_nt: TGTGCTAGTGGTCCTCCCGGAGGGGCGCAAGGGTTTAGAGTCCCCTCTGGAAACACCATATATTTT
clone_size: medium-sized; j_call: TRBJ1-2; d_call: TRBD1; v_call: TRBV4-1; cdr3_aa: CASSNRGQDGYTF; cdr3_nt: TGCGCCAGCAGCAACAGGGGGCAGGATGGCTACACCTTC
clone_size: medium-sized; j_call: TRBJ2-7; d_call: TRBD1; v_call: TRBV29-1; cdr3_aa: CSAGGTGSYEQYF; cdr3_nt: TGCAGCGCCGGCGGGACAGGGTCCTACGAGCAGTACTTC
clone_size: few; j_call: TRBJ2-4; d_call: TRBD1; v_call: TRBV5-1; cdr3_aa: CASSPGQAGSKNIQYF; cdr3_nt: TGCGCCAGCAGCCCCGGACAGGCTGGATCCAAAAACATTCAGTACTTC
clone_size: .; j_call: TRBJ1-5; d_call: .; v_call: TRBV5-1; cdr3_aa: CASSRDGGSQPQHF; cdr3_nt: TGCGCCAGCAGCCGAGACGGAGGGAGTCAGCCCCAGCATTTT
clone_size: once; j_call: TRBJ2-1; d_call: TRBD2; v_call: TRBV30; cdr3_aa: CAWSVRASGRYNEQFF; cdr3_nt: TGTGCCTGGAGTGTTAGGGCTAGCGGGAGGTACAATGAGCAGTTCTTC
clone_size: .; j_call: TRBJ1-1; d_call: .; v_call: TRBV9; cdr3_aa: CASSVSINTEAFF; cdr3_nt: TGTGCCAGCAGCGTGTCCATTAACACTGAAGCTTTCTTT
clone_size: medium-sized; j_call: TRBJ1-1; d_call: .; v_call: TRBV4-1; cdr3_aa: CASSRPFGDTEAFF; cdr3_nt: TGCGCCAGCAGCCGTCCTTTCGGGGACACTGAAGCTTTCTTT
clone_size: .; j_call: TRBJ1-5; d_call: .; v_call: TRBV12-3/TRBV12-4; cdr3_aa: CASSSFIAAINQPQHF; cdr3_nt: TGTGCCAGCAGTTCATTCATTGCCGCAATAAATCAGCCCCAGCATTTT
clone_size: few; j_call: TRBJ2-1; d_call: TRBD2; v_call: TRBV6-6; cdr3_aa: CASSYRTSDSEQFF; cdr3_nt: TGTGCCAGCAGTTACAGGACTAGCGACAGTGAGCAGTTCTTC
clone_size: few; j_call: TRBJ2-5; d_call: .; v_call: TRBV20-1; cdr3_aa: CSASGSETQYF; cdr3_nt: TGCAGTGCTAGCGGGAGTGAGACCCAGTACTTC